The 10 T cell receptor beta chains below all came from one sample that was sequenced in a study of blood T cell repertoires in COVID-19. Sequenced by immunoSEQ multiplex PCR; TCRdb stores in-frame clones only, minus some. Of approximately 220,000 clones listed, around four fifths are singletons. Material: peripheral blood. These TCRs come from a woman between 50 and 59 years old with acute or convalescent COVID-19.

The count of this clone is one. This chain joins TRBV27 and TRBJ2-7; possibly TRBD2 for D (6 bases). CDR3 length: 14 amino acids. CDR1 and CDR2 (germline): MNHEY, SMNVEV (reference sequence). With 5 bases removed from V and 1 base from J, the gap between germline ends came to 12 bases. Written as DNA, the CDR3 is TGTGCCAGCAGTCGGCGGGACCCATCCTACGAGCAGTACTTC. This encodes CASSRRDPSYEQYF.

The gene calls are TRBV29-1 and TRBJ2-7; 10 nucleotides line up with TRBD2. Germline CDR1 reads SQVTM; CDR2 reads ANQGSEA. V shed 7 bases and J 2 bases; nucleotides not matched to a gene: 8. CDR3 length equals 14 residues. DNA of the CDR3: TGCAGCGCCTTTTTAGCGGGAGGCACCTACGAGCAGTACTTC. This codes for CSAFLAGGTYEQYF.

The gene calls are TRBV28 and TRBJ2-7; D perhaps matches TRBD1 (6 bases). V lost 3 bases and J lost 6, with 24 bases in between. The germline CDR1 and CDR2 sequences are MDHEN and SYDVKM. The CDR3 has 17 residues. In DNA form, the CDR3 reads TGTGCCAGCAGTTTTGTAGGACAGACTGTCACGTCGGGCGAGCAGTACTTC. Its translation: CASSFVGQTVTSGEQYF. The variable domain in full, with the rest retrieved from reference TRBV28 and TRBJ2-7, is DVKVTQSSRYLVKRTGEKVFLECVQDMDHENMFWYRQDPGLGLRLIYFSYDVKMKEKGDIPEGYSVSREKKERFSLILESASTNQTSMYLCASSFVGQTVTSGEQYFGPGTRLTVT.

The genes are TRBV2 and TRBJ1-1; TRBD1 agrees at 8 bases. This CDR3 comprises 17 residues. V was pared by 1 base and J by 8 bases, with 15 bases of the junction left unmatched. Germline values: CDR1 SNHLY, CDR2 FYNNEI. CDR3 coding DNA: TGTGCCAGCAGTGAAGAGGAACCGGGGACAGGATCGGCGGAAGCTTTCTTT. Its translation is CASSEEEPGTGSAEAFF.

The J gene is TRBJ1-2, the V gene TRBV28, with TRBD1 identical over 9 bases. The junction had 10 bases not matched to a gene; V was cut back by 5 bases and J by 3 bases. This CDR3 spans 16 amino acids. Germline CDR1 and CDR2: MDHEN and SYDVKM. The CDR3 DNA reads TGTGCCAGCAGTCCCCCTCGGGACAGGGTAGACTATGGCTACACCTTC. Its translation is CASSPPRDRVDYGYTF.

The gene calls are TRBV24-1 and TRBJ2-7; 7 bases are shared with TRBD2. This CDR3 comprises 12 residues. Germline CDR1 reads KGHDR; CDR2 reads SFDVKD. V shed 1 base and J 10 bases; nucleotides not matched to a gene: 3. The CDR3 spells CATSDLSGGQYF. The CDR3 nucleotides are TGTGCCACCAGTGATTTATCGGGAGGACAGTACTTC.

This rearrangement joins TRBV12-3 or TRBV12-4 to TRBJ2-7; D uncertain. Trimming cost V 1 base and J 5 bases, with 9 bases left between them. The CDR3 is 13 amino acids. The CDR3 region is CASSLVLRDEQYF. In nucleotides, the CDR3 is TGTGCCAGCAGTTTAGTCCTTCGGGACGAGCAGTACTTC.

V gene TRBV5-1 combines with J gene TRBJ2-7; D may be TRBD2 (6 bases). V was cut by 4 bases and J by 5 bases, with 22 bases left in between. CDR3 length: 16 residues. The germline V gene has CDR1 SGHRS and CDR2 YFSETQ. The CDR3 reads CASSARGSSFFDEQYF. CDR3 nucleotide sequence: TGCGCCAGCAGCGCTCGGGGGTCTAGCTTCTTTGACGAGCAGTACTTC. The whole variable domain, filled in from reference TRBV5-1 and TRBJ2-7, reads KAGVTQTPRYLIKTRGQQVTLSCSPISGHRSVSWYQQTPGQGLQFLFEYFSETQRNKGNFPGRFSGRQFSNSRSEMNVSTLELGDSALYLCASSARGSSFFDEQYFGPGTRLTVT.

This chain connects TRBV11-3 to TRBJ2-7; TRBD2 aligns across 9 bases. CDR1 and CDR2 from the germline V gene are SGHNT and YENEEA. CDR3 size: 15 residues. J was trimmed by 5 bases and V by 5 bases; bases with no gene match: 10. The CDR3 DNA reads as TGTGCCAGCAGCGGTCCCGGGACTAGCTTCGACGAGCAGTACTTC. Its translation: CASSGPGTSFDEQYF.

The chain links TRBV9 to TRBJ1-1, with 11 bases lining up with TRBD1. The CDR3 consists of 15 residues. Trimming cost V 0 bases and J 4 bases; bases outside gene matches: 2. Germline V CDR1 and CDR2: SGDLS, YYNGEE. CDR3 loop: CASSVVGTGGTEAFF. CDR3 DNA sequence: TGTGCCAGCAGCGTAGTAGGGACAGGGGGCACTGAAGCTTTCTTT.